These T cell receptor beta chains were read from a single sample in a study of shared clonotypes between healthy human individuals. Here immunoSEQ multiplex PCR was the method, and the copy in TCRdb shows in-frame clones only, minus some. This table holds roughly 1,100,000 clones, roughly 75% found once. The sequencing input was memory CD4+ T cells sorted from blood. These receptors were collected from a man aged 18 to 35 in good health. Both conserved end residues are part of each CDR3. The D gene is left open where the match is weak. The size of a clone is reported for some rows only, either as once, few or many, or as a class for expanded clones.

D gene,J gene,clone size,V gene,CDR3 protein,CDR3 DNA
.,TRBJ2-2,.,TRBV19,CASQNRVTGELFF,TGTGCCAGCCAGAACAGGGTCACCGGGGAGCTGTTTTTT
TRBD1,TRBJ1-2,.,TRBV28,CASTEGSGGDGYTF,TGTGCCAGCACCGAAGGGTCAGGGGGCGATGGCTACACCTTC
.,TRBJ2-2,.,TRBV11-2,CASSLGLSGTGELFF,TGTGCCAGCAGCTTAGGGCTTAGCGGCACCGGGGAGCTGTTTTTT
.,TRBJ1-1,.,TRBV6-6,CASSYFAMGDTEAFF,TGTGCCAGCAGTTATTTCGCCATGGGGGACACTGAAGCTTTCTTT
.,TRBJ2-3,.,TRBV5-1,CASNYGGRPGDTQYF,TGCGCCAGCAACTATGGGGGTCGTCCGGGAGATACGCAGTATTTT
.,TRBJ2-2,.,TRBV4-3,CASSQEGYGELFF,TGCGCCAGCAGCCAAGAGGGGTATGGGGAGCTGTTTTTT
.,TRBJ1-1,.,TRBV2,CASRNRGNGATEAFF,TGTGCCAGCAGGAACAGAGGAAACGGAGCCACTGAAGCTTTCTTT
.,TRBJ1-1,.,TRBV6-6,CASSRGFNTEAFF,TGTGCCAGCAGCCGCGGATTTAACACTGAAGCTTTCTTT
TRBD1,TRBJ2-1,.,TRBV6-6,CASSTPGQGRNEQFF,TGTGCCAGCAGTACCCCGGGACAGGGGAGGAATGAGCAGTTCTTC
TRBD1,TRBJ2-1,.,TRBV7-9,CASSAIVAGGHNEQFF,TGTGCCAGCAGCGCCATCGTGGCAGGGGGCCACAATGAGCAGTTCTTC
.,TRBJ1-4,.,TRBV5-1,CASSLRNRATNEKLFF,TGCGCCAGCAGCTTGAGAAACAGGGCAACTAATGAAAAACTGTTTTTT
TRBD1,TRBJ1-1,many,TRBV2,CASRGQGNTEAFF,TGTGCCAGCAGAGGACAGGGGAACACTGAAGCTTTCTTT
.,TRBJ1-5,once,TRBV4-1,CASSQDRETAFSNQPQHF,TGCGCCAGCAGCCAAGATAGGGAGACAGCTTTTAGCAATCAGCCCCAGCATTTT
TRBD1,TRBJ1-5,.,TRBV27,CARHRGANQPQHF,TGTGCCAGGCACAGGGGAGCGAATCAGCCCCAGCATTTT
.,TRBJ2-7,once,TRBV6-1,CASSELAYPSGEQYF,TGTGCCAGCAGTGAACTAGCGTATCCCTCAGGCGAGCAGTACTTC
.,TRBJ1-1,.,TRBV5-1,CASRTAFMNTEAFF,TGCGCCAGCAGAACGGCGTTCATGAACACTGAAGCTTTCTTT
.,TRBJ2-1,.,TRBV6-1,CASSLREWQFF,TGTGCCAGCAGTTTGAGGGAATGGCAGTTCTTC
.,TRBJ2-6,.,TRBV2,CASSSVEANVLTF,TGTGCCAGCAGTTCCGTGGAGGCCAACGTCCTGACTTTC
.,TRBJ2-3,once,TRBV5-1,CASSGDGAFTDTQYF,TGCGCCAGCAGCGGGGACGGAGCCTTCACAGATACGCAGTATTTT
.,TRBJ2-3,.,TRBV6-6,CASSYSAATDTQYF,TGTGCCAGCAGTTACTCGGCGGCCACAGATACGCAGTATTTT
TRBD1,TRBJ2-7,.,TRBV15,CATSRGQGQGGNEQYF,TGTGCCACCAGCCGGGGACAGGGACAGGGGGGGAACGAGCAGTACTTC
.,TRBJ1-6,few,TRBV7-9,CASSLEAGLNSPLHF,TGTGCCAGCAGCTTAGAAGCCGGGCTGAATTCACCCCTCCACTTT
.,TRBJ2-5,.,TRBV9,CASSPRSLRETQYF,TGTGCCAGCAGCCCCCGCTCCCTGAGAGAGACCCAGTACTTC
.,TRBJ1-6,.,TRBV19,CASSIRGFNSPLHF,TGTGCCAGTAGTATCAGGGGTTTTAATTCACCCCTCCACTTT
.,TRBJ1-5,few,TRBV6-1,CASGIGQPQHF,TGTGCCAGCGGGATCGGTCAGCCCCAGCATTTT
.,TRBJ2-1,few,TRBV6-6,CASSYDALYNEQFF,TGTGCCAGCAGTTACGACGCCCTATACAATGAGCAGTTCTTC
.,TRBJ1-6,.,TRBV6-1,CASSDRATYNSPLHF,TGTGCCAGCAGTGATCGAGCCACCTATAATTCACCCCTCCACTTT
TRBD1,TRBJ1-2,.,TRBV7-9,CASSRSVGTGYGYTF,TGTGCCAGCAGCCGCTCGGTTGGGACAGGCTATGGCTACACCTTC
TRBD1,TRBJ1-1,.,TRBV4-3,CASSQGPLGGLNTEAFF,TGCGCCAGCAGCCAGGGACCCTTAGGGGGCCTTAACACTGAAGCTTTCTTT
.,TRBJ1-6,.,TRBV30,CAWHRVQGYNSPLHF,TGTGCCTGGCACAGGGTTCAGGGCTATAATTCACCCCTCCACTTT
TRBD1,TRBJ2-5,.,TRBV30,CAWRTGDLKQETQYF,TGTGCCTGGAGGACAGGGGACCTCAAACAAGAGACCCAGTACTTC
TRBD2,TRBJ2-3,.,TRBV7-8,CASSLRLAGGGTDTQYF,TGTGCCAGCAGCTTGAGACTAGCGGGAGGGGGCACAGATACGCAGTATTTT
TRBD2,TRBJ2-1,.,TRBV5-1,CASSLAVSSGGVNEQFF,TGCGCCAGCAGCTTGGCCGTGTCTAGCGGGGGGGTAAATGAGCAGTTCTTC
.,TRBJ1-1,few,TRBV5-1,CASSSLAGKIEAFF,TGCGCCAGCAGCTCCCTTGCGGGGAAGATTGAAGCTTTCTTT
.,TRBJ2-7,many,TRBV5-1,CASSLEVSGVYEQYF,TGCGCCAGCAGCCTGGAGGTTAGCGGAGTCTACGAGCAGTACTTC
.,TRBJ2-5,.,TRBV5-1,CASSLTGQTQETQYF,TGCGCCAGCAGCTTGACCGGGCAGACCCAAGAGACCCAGTACTTC
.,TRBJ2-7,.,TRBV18,CASSPKTGRESEQYF,TGTGCCAGCTCACCCAAAACCGGGCGTGAGAGCGAGCAGTACTTC
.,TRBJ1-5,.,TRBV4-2,CASSQGSADNQPQHF,TGTGCCAGCAGCCAAGGGTCAGCAGATAATCAGCCCCAGCATTTT
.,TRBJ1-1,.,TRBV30,CAWSISGEAFF,TGTGCCTGGAGTATAAGCGGGGAAGCTTTCTTT
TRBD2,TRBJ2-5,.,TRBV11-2,CASSLGLAMGQETQYF,TGTGCCAGCAGCCTAGGACTAGCGATGGGACAAGAGACCCAGTACTTC
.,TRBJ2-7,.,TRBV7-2,CASSLGPVANYEQYF,TGTGCCAGCAGCCTAGGGCCGGTAGCGAACTACGAGCAGTACTTC
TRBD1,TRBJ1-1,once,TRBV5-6,CASSYDRGSLFFQSFF,TGTGCCAGCAGCTACGACAGGGGGTCTCTTTTTTTTCAGTCTTTCTTT